What follows are 5 T cell receptor beta chains derived from one specimen sequenced in a study of shared clonotypes between healthy human individuals (dated by TCRdb to about 2020). Libraries were made using the immunoSEQ multiplex PCR assay. The table comes from immuneACCESS by way of TCRdb, which keeps in-frame sequences with V and J called. Part of the clones is missing from these tables; in studies checked, under half for an unresolved V gene and the rest for unknown reasons. The sample data list more than 2 million clones, and around 95% of these were observed just once. 0.13% of the sample belongs to the ten largest clones. Specimen: naive CD4+ T cells sorted from blood. This specimen's cell subset or site label, interpreted: CD45RA+ positively selected. The source of these receptors is a man between 18 and 29 years old in good health.

The chain employs TRBV7-8 and TRBJ2-2; 9 bases are a match to TRBD1. The germline CDR1 and CDR2 sequences are SGHVS and FQNEAQ. The CDR3 is 16 residues long. V gave up 5 bases and J gave up 7 bases; unmatched junction bases: 11. The CDR3 sequence is CASSPSGTGYIGELFF. CDR3 in DNA: TGTGCCAGCAGCCCATCCGGGACAGGGTACATCGGGGAGCTGTTTTTT.

As regards this clone: The sample has other DNA sequences that encode this CDR3 too. This chain links TRBV6-1 with TRBJ1-5; D uncertain. The CDR3 runs to 12 residues. Germline V lookup: CDR1 MNHNS, CDR2 SASEGT. Trimming cost V 2 bases and J 5 bases, with 4 bases left between them. CDR3: CASSERDQPQHF. DNA for the CDR3: TGTGCCAGCAGTGAAAGGGATCAGCCCCAGCATTTT.

V and J are TRBV15 and TRBJ1-1; TRBD1 might be the D (5 bases). V was shortened by 7 bases and J by 4 bases, with 16 bases between the two germline ends. This CDR3 comprises 14 residues. CDR1 and CDR2 (germline): LNHNV, YYDKDF (reference sequence). The DNA for the CDR3 is TGTGCCACCAAACCGGGACTCGTAGGCACTGAAGCTTTCTTT. It specifies CATKPGLVGTEAFF.

This clone was observed once. The chain employs TRBV10-3 and TRBJ2-2, with a tentative D call TRBD1 (5 bases). The V and J ends lost 6 bases and 4 bases respectively, with 12 bases between them. The CDR3 sequence is 14 residues long. Germline loops: CDR1 ENHRY, CDR2 SYGVKD. This CDR3 is CAIRQTEVTGELFF. The CDR3 region has the DNA TGTGCCATCAGGCAGACAGAGGTCACCGGGGAGCTGTTTTTT.

A single count supports this clone. It is likely a read error, because the conserved phenylalanine at the end of the CDR3 is missing. The DNA is omitted, as the CDR3 cannot be located on it reliably, and the CDR3 follows TCRdb's listing. The V gene is TRBV6-4, the J gene TRBJ1-5; TRBD1 was called by the table and not checked on the DNA. The germline V gene encodes CDR1 MRHNA and CDR2 SNTAGT. The CDR3 is 8 amino acids long, termini counted. Here the CDR3 reads CASSDLAL.